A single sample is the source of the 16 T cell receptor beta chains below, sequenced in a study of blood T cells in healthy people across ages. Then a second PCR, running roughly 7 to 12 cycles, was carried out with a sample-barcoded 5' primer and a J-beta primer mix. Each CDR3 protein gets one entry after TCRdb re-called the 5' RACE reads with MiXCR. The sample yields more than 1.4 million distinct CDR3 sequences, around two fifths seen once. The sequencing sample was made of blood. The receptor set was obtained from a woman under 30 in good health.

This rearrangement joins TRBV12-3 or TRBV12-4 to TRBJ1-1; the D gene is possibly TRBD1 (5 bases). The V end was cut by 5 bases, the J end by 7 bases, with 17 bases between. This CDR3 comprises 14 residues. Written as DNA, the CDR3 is TGTGCCAGCAGTCCCGACCCGGGCGGGGGTGAAGCTTTCTTT. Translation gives CASSPDPGGGEAFF.

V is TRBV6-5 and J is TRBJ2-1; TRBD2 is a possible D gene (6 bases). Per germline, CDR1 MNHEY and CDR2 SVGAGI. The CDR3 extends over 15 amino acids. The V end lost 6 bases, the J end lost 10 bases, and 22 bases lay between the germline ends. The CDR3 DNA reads TGTGCCAGCAGCTCTCAATGGGGCGGGACCTACGAGCAGTTCTTC. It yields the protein CASSSQWGGTYEQFF.

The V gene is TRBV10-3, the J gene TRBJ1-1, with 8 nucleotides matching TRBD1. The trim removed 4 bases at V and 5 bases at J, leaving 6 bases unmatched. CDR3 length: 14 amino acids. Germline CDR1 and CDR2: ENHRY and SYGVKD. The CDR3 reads CAISGAQGVTEAFF. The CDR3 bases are TGTGCCATCAGTGGTGCACAGGGGGTAACTGAAGCTTTCTTT.

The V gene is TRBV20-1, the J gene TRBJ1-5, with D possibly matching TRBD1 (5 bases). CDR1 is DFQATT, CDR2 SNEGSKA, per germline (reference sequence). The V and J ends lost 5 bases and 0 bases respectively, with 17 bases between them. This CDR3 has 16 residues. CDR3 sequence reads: CSARKSWGDSNQPQHF. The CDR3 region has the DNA TGCAGTGCTCGGAAGTCTTGGGGGGATAGCAATCAGCCCCAGCATTTT.

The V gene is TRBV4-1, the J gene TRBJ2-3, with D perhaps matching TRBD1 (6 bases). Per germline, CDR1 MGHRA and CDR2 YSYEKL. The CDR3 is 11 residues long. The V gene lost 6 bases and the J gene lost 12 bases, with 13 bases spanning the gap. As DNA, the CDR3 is TGCGCCAGCAGGTCGGGCAGGGGACAGTATTTT. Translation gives CASRSGRGQYF.

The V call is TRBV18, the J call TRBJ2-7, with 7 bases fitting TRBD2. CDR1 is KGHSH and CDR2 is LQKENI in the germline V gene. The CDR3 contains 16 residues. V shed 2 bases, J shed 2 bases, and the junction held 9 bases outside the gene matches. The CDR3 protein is CASSPSGTIQPYEQYF. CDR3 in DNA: TGTGCCAGCTCACCATCCGGGACTATCCAGCCCTACGAGCAGTACTTC.

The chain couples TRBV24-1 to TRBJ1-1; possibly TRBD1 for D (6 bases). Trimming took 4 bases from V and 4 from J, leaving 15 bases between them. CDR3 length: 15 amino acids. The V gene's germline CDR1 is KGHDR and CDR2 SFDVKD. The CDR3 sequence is CATSEAGHRSTEAFF. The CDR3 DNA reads TGTGCCACCAGTGAGGCGGGACATAGAAGCACTGAAGCTTTCTTT.

The CDR3 region has the DNA TGCAGTGCTAGAGGCCCAGGGCTACAAGCTTTCTTT. It specifies CSARGPGLQAFF. The V and J genes are TRBV20-1 and TRBJ1-1, with D perhaps TRBD1 (5 bases). Looked up from germline, CDR1 is DFQATT and CDR2 is SNEGSKA (reference sequence). The V gene lost 1 base and the J gene lost 9 bases, with 12 bases spanning the gap. The CDR3 is 12 residues long.

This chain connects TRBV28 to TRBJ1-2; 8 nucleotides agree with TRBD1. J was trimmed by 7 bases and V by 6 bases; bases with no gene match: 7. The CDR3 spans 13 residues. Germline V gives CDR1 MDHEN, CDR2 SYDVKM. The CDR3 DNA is TGTGCCAGCAGCTCAGGGGGCGCAAGTGGCTACACCTTC. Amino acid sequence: CASSSGGASGYTF.

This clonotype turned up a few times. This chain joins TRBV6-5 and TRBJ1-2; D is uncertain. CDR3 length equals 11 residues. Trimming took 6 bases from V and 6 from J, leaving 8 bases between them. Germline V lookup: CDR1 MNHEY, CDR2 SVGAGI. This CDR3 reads CASRREDGYTF. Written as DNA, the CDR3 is TGTGCCAGCAGGCGTGAGGATGGCTACACCTTC.

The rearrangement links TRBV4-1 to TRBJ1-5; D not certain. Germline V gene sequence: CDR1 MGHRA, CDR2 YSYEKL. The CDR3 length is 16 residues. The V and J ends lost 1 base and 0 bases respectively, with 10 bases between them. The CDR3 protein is CASSQGTQNSNQPQHF. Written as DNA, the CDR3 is TGCGCCAGCAGCCAAGGTACACAGAATAGCAATCAGCCCCAGCATTTT.

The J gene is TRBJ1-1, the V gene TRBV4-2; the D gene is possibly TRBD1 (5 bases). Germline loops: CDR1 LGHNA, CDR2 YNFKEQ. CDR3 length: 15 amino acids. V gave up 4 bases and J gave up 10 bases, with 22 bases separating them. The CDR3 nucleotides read TGTGCCAGCAGCCGCACTACTCGGACACATCCGGCAGCTTTCTTT. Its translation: CASSRTTRTHPAAFF.

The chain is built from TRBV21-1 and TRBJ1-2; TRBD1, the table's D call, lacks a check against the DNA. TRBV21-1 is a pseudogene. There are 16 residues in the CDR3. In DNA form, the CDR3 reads TGTGCCAGCAGCAAAGTAAGCGACAGTCCTAACTATGGCTACACCTTC. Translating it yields CASSKVSDSPNYGYTF.

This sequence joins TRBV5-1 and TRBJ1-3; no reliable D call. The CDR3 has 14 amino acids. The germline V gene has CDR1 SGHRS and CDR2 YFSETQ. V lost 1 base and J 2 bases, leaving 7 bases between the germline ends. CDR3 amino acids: CASSLSEPGNTIYF. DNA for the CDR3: TGCGCCAGCAGCTTGTCAGAACCTGGAAACACCATATATTTT. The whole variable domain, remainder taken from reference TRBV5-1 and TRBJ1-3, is KAGVTQTPRYLIKTRGQQVTLSCSPISGHRSVSWYQQTPGQGLQFLFEYFSETQRNKGNFPGRFSGRQFSNSRSEMNVSTLELGDSALYLCASSLSEPGNTIYFGEGSWLTVV.

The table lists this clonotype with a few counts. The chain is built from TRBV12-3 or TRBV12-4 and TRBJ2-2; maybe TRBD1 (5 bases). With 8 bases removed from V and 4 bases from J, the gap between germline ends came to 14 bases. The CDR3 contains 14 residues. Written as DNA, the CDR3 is TGTGCCAGCTTCCTCCAAGGGGCCACCGGGGAGCTGTTTTTT. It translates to CASFLQGATGELFF.

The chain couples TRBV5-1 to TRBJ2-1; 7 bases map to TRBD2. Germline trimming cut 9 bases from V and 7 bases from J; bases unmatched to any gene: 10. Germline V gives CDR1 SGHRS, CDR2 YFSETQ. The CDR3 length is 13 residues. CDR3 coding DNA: TGCGCCAACCAAGCCGGGACTAATAATGAGCAGTTCTTC. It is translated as CANQAGTNNEQFF.